The 27 T cell receptor beta chains listed next were all sequenced from one sample in a study of technical replicates of blood from a handful of donors. The protocol was immunoSEQ multiplex PCR, while the TCRdb copy is restricted to in-frame clones and leaves out a portion. The sample shows 50,000 to 65,000 clones, approximately 92% of them seen only once. The sequenced sample was PBMCs. The origin of the receptors is a human donor in good health. Some clones in this sample may be carry-over from other donors' samples.

The chain carries TRBV18 and TRBJ2-7; D perhaps matches TRBD1 (5 bases). Trimming took off 3 bases at V and 4 bases at J, with 13 bases between the two ends. CDR1 is KGHSH and CDR2 is LQKENI in the germline V gene. The CDR3 runs 14 residues. In DNA form, the CDR3 reads TGTGCCAGCTCACCGCCAACAGGAACTTACGAGCAGTACTTC. This codes for CASSPPTGTYEQYF. Variable domain in full (rest from reference TRBV18 and TRBJ2-7): NAGVMQNPRHLVRRRGQEARLRCSPMKGHSHVYWYRQLPEEGLKFMVYLQKENIIDESGMPKERFSAEFPKEGPSILRIQQVVRGDSAAYFCASSPPTGTYEQYFGPGTRLTVT.

This clone was seen only once. The rearrangement joins TRBV6-6 to TRBJ1-2, with 8 bases fitting TRBD1. The V and J ends lost 6 bases and 4 bases, in that order; junction bases with no gene match: 1. In germline, CDR1 is MNHNY, CDR2 SVGAGI (reference sequence). The CDR3 is 12 amino acids. In DNA, the CDR3 is TGTGCCAGCAGGACAGGGGTCTATGGCTACACCTTC. Its translation: CASRTGVYGYTF.

The rearrangement links TRBV11-2 to TRBJ2-7, with a tentative D call TRBD1 (6 bases). Germline-derived CDR1 and CDR2 are SGHAT and FQNNGV. Trimming shortened V by 4 bases and J by 2 bases, and 12 bases separated the two germline ends. The CDR3 loop spans 14 amino acids. The CDR3 coding sequence is TGTGCCAGCAGCTCCTTACAGGGTACCTACGAGCAGTACTTC. Residues: CASSSLQGTYEQYF.

This clone has just one count. V usage is TRBV6-6 and J usage is TRBJ2-5; 7 positions agree with TRBD2. With 6 bases clipped from V and 7 bases from J, the junction kept 11 bases outside the gene matches. Germline V gives CDR1 MNHNY, CDR2 SVGAGI (reference sequence). The CDR3 totals 14 residues. The CDR3 loop reads CASRPKAGVGTQYF. In nucleotides, the CDR3 is TGTGCCAGCAGGCCCAAGGCGGGAGTAGGGACCCAGTACTTC.

This chain joins TRBV6-5 and TRBJ2-7; perhaps TRBD1 as D (5 bases). V was pared by 4 bases and J by 0 bases, with 7 bases between. CDR3 size: 13 residues. Germline CDR1 reads MNHEY; CDR2 reads SVGAGI. The CDR3 region has the DNA TGTGCCAGCAGTTCTGACAGCTCCTACGAGCAGTACTTC. As protein: CASSSDSSYEQYF.

This rearrangement joins TRBV6-5 to TRBJ2-3; D not certain. V lost 7 bases to trimming and J lost 1 base, with 12 bases between them. The CDR3 totals 14 residues. The V gene's germline CDR1 is MNHEY and CDR2 SVGAGI. CDR3 sequence (DNA): TGTGCCAGCAAGCTCTTCCGGGGCACAGATACGCAGTATTTT. It encodes CASKLFRGTDTQYF.

This chain joins TRBV4-3 and TRBJ1-2; 8 bases fit TRBD1. The V gene's germline CDR1 is LGHNA and CDR2 YSLEER. CDR3 length: 13 residues. The V segment lost 4 bases and the J segment 7 bases; nucleotides outside the gene matches: 5. The CDR3 region has the DNA TGCGCCAGCAGCCCCGACAGGGGCGGTGGCTACACCTTC. Translation: CASSPDRGGGYTF.

V gene TRBV5-8 combines with J gene TRBJ1-2, with TRBD1 matching over 10 bases. Unmatched junction bases numbered 4, after V lost 0 bases and J lost 5 bases. Germline CDR1 and CDR2: SGHTS and YDEGEE. CDR3 length: 15 amino acids. CDR3 in amino acids: CASSLEGQGVYGYTF. CDR3 nucleotides: TGTGCCAGCAGCTTGGAAGGACAGGGGGTGTATGGCTACACCTTC.

This chain uses TRBV7-2 with TRBJ2-5, with 11 bases aligning to TRBD2. From germline, CDR1 is SGHTA and CDR2 FQGNSA. The CDR3 contains 16 residues. J lost 5 bases, V lost 5 bases, and 10 bases had no gene match. CDR3 in amino acids: CASSARTSGRVETQYF. The CDR3 coding sequence is TGTGCCAGCAGCGCCCGGACTAGCGGGCGGGTGGAGACCCAGTACTTC.

V gene TRBV29-1 combines with J gene TRBJ1-4, with D unresolved. The CDR3 has 13 residues. CDR1 and CDR2 (germline): SQVTM, ANQGSEA. The ends were cut back, 4 bases at V and 0 bases at J, with 6 bases in the middle. As DNA, the CDR3 is TGCAGCGTTGTACTCGCAACTAATGAAAAACTGTTTTTT. Encoded protein: CSVVLATNEKLFF.

V is TRBV4-1 and J is TRBJ2-1; the match to TRBD2 covers 10 bases. CDR1 and CDR2 from the germline V gene are MGHRA and YSYEKL. The J segment lost 4 bases and the V segment lost 1 base, leaving 7 bases of the junction unmatched. The CDR3 contains 17 residues. CDR3 nucleotide sequence: TGCGCCAGCAGCCAAGGATTTGGACTAGCGGTTTACAATGAGCAGTTCTTC. It codes for CASSQGFGLAVYNEQFF.

This sequence joins TRBV5-6 and TRBJ2-3; 9 bases agree with TRBD1. V was clipped by 5 bases and J by 9 bases; unmatched bases: 16. Looked up from germline, CDR1 is SGHDT and CDR2 is YYEEEE. The CDR3 contains 16 residues. The CDR3 spells CASSFKSGTGRVTQYF. The CDR3 DNA sequence: TGTGCCAGCAGTTTTAAATCCGGGACAGGGAGAGTCACGCAGTATTTT.

This rearrangement joins TRBV6-1 to TRBJ2-7, with 7 bases matching TRBD2. CDR1 and CDR2 (germline): MNHNS, SASEGT. V trimming: 3 bases; J trimming: 2 bases; junction bases outside the gene matches: 1. The CDR3 is made up of 13 amino acids. The CDR3 is CASSERETYEQYF. The CDR3 DNA is TGTGCCAGCAGTGAGCGGGAGACCTACGAGCAGTACTTC.

The V and J genes are TRBV7-2 and TRBJ2-3; D might be TRBD1 (5 bases). The V end lost 8 bases, the J end lost 0 bases, and 12 bases lay between the germline ends. Germline CDR1 is SGHTA and CDR2 is FQGNSA. The CDR3 spans 14 residues. The CDR3 region has the DNA TGTGCCAGCCAAAGGGGCCTTAGCACAGATACGCAGTATTTT. Translated: CASQRGLSTDTQYF.

This sequence joins TRBV5-1 and TRBJ1-1; no clear D. The V end was cut by 0 bases, the J end by 1 base, with 19 bases between. Germline CDR1 SGHRS, CDR2 YFSETQ. The CDR3 has 18 amino acids. CDR3 sequence (DNA): TGCGCCAGCAGCTTGGAGGTTGGTGGGCCGGCTTCGAACACTGAAGCTTTCTTT. The encoded protein is CASSLEVGGPASNTEAFF.

V gene TRBV9 combines with J gene TRBJ2-3; D perhaps matches TRBD2 (5 bases). CDR3 size: 14 residues. The V end lost 4 bases, the J end lost 0 bases, and 9 bases lay between the germline ends. Germline lookup yields CDR1 SGDLS and CDR2 YYNGEE. The CDR3 reads CASSRGTSTDTQYF. The CDR3 nucleotides are TGTGCCAGCAGCCGGGGAACTAGCACAGATACGCAGTATTTT. The full variable domain, in which reference TRBV9 and TRBJ2-3 provide the parts outside the CDR3, is DSGVTQTPKHLITATGQRVTLRCSPRSGDLSVYWYQQSLDQGLQFLIQYYNGEERAKGNILERFSAQQFPDLHSELNLSSLELGDSALYFCASSRGTSTDTQYFGPGTRLTVL.

The chain joins TRBV12-5 to TRBJ1-1; possible D gene TRBD1, 6 bases. Trimming left V 2 bases short and J 6 bases short, with 13 bases between. Germline V lookup: CDR1 LGHNT, CDR2 FRNRAP. The CDR3 contains 14 residues. CDR3 DNA: TGTGCTAGTGGTTTGTCCGCAGGGGTCGCTGAAGCTTTCTTT. It translates to CASGLSAGVAEAFF.

This rearrangement joins TRBV5-1 to TRBJ1-6; D gene unclear. V was clipped by 0 bases and J by 7 bases, with 8 bases between them. Germline CDR1 SGHRS, CDR2 YFSETQ. The CDR3 runs 14 residues. The CDR3 sequence is CASSLGGENSPLHF. CDR3 nucleotides: TGCGCCAGCAGCTTGGGGGGAGAGAATTCACCCCTCCACTTT.

The gene calls are TRBV6-6 and TRBJ2-1; TRBD2 matches at 15 bases. CDR1 is MNHNY, CDR2 SVGAGI, per germline (reference sequence). V was pared by 2 bases and J by 9 bases, with 5 bases of the junction left unmatched. This CDR3 comprises 16 residues. The CDR3 spells CASSYGLAGGLGEQFF. For the CDR3, the DNA is TGTGCCAGCAGTTACGGACTAGCGGGAGGGCTTGGTGAGCAGTTCTTC.

The rearrangement uses TRBV18 and TRBJ2-1; D gene ambiguous. Trimming shortened V by 3 bases and J by 8 bases, and 8 bases separated the two germline ends. The CDR3 is made up of 12 amino acids. The germline V gene has CDR1 KGHSH and CDR2 LQKENI. DNA of the CDR3: TGTGCCAGCTCACCTAATTCCTATGAGCAGTTCTTC. Its protein product is CASSPNSYEQFF.

This chain links TRBV7-6 with TRBJ2-3, with 12 nucleotides matching TRBD2. Germline CDR1 reads SGHVS; CDR2 reads FNYEAQ. CDR3 length equals 18 residues. Trimming at V came to 5 bases and at J to 0 bases, leaving 9 bases not matched to a gene. The DNA of the CDR3 is TGTGCCAGCAGCCCCCTCCCACTAGCGGGGGGAAGCACAGATACGCAGTATTTT. It yields the protein CASSPLPLAGGSTDTQYF.

Written as DNA, the CDR3 is TGTGCCAGCAGTCAAAACTCAATCGGGGAGCTGTTTTTT. This encodes CASSQNSIGELFF. The chain couples TRBV7-9 to TRBJ2-2; D is unresolved. This CDR3 region has 13 residues. CDR1 and CDR2 (germline): SEHNR, FQNEAQ (reference sequence). V shed 6 bases and J shed 7 bases, with 12 bases lying between them.

The count of this clone is one. The genes are TRBV5-6 and TRBJ1-3; TRBD1 is a possible D gene (5 bases). Germline CDR1 SGHDT, CDR2 YYEEEE. V shed 2 bases and J shed 2 bases, with 11 bases lying between them. This CDR3 region has 15 residues. This chain's CDR3 is CASSFPRATGNTIYF. The CDR3 DNA reads as TGTGCCAGCAGCTTCCCCAGGGCCACTGGAAACACCATATATTTT. The whole variable domain, filled in from reference TRBV5-6 and TRBJ1-3, reads DAGVTQSPTHLIKTRGQQVTLRCSPKSGHDTVSWYQQALGQGPQFIFQYYEEEERQRGNFPDRFSGHQFPNYSSELNVNALLLGDSALYLCASSFPRATGNTIYFGEGSWLTVV.

The rearrangement links TRBV6-6 to TRBJ2-7, with D possibly matching TRBD2 (6 bases). This CDR3 has 13 amino acids. The V end lost 5 bases, the J end lost 7 bases, and 15 bases lay between the germline ends. CDR1 is MNHNY, CDR2 SVGAGI, per germline (reference sequence). The DNA of the CDR3 is TGTGCCAGCAGTGGCCACGGGGGTCCGGAGCAGTACTTC. It is translated as CASSGHGGPEQYF.

A single count supports this clone. The chain employs TRBV30 and TRBJ2-1; D possibly corresponds to TRBD2 (5 bases). V lost 3 bases to trimming and J lost 6 bases, with 21 bases between them. The CDR3 covers 16 residues. Germline V CDR1 and CDR2: GTSNPN, SVGIG (reference sequence). This chain's CDR3 is CAWRKFEGSTVNEQFF. The CDR3 coding sequence is TGTGCCTGGAGAAAGTTTGAAGGGAGTACAGTCAATGAGCAGTTCTTC.

The chain combines TRBV7-2 with TRBJ2-6, with a weak D call TRBD1 (5 bases). This CDR3 is 16 amino acids long. V lost 4 bases, J lost 0 bases, and 10 bases lay in between. CDR1 and CDR2 (germline): SGHTA, FQGNSA. The DNA for the CDR3 is TGTGCCAGCAGCTCCGGACACAGCTCTGGGGCCAACGTCCTGACTTTC. As protein: CASSSGHSSGANVLTF.

The chain combines TRBV19 with TRBJ2-7, with D possibly being TRBD2 (5 bases). Trimming took off 3 bases at V and 5 bases at J, with 14 bases between the two ends. CDR1 is LNHDA and CDR2 is SQIVND in the germline V gene (reference sequence). CDR3 size: 14 residues. In DNA form, the CDR3 reads TGTGCCAGTAGTATTTGGTCCGGTAGCGACGAGCAGTACTTC. The encoded protein is CASSIWSGSDEQYF. The full variable domain, with the rest looked up from reference TRBV19 and TRBJ2-7, is DGGITQSPKYLFRKEGQNVTLSCEQNLNHDAMYWYRQDPGQGLRLIYYSQIVNDFQKGDIAEGYSVSREKKESFPLTVTSAQKNPTAFYLCASSIWSGSDEQYFGPGTRLTVT.